This entry lists 9 T cell receptor beta chains sequenced from one sample in a study of T cells in localized non-small cell lung cancer. Data came from immunoSEQ multiplex PCR; TCRdb stores just in-frame clones and leaves some out. The top ten hold approximately 2.6% of the sample, which has 35,000 to 40,000 clones, 88% seen once. The sample here was peripheral blood, taken before any cancer treatment. The receptors shown here come from a woman between 35 and 70 years old with stage I lung adenocarcinoma.

The gene calls are TRBV7-9 and TRBJ2-7; D assignment may be TRBD1 or TRBD2 (5 bases each). Germline V gene lookup returns CDR1 SEHNR and CDR2 FQNEAQ (reference sequence). The CDR3 has 15 residues. V was trimmed by 5 bases and J by 1 base, leaving 15 bases between them. The CDR3 region is CASSPRGEGSYEQYF. As DNA, the CDR3 is TGTGCCAGCAGCCCCCGAGGGGAAGGATCCTACGAGCAGTACTTC.

CDR3 in amino acids: CASRDRAGTGELFF. CDR3 coding DNA: TGTGCCAGCAGGGACAGGGCGGGAACCGGGGAGCTGTTTTTT. V usage is TRBV5-8 and J usage is TRBJ2-2, with TRBD1 matching 8 bases. Germline CDR1 and CDR2: SGHTS and YDEGEE. The J segment lost 5 bases and the V segment lost 5 bases, leaving 5 bases of the junction unmatched. The CDR3 runs 14 residues.

The chain carries TRBV5-8 and TRBJ2-1; 8 positions match TRBD2. The germline V gene has CDR1 SGHTS and CDR2 YDEGEE. The CDR3 is 14 residues long. V shed 7 bases, J shed 3 bases, and the junction held 6 bases outside the gene matches. This CDR3 is CASPPGGYYNEQFF. The CDR3 bases are TGTGCCAGCCCTCCGGGAGGGTACTACAATGAGCAGTTCTTC.

The genes are TRBV6-5 and TRBJ1-6; D gene uncertain. In germline, CDR1 is MNHEY, CDR2 SVGAGI. The ends were cut back, 6 bases at V and 7 bases at J, with 10 bases in the middle. The CDR3 consists of 13 residues. CDR3 loop: CASRTSLNSPLHF. DNA for the CDR3: TGTGCCAGCAGGACGTCCCTGAATTCACCCCTCCACTTT.

This chain links TRBV23-1 with TRBJ2-7, with D maybe TRBD1 (5 bases). TRBV23-1 qualifies as an ORF whose function is uncertain. The CDR3 has 12 residues. V gave up 8 bases and J gave up 3 bases, with 11 bases separating them. In nucleotides, the CDR3 is TGCGCCAGCCCGAGACAGTTCTACGAGCAGTACTTC. It codes for CASPRQFYEQYF.

The J gene is TRBJ1-5, the V gene TRBV5-1, with D possibly TRBD1 on 5 matching bases. The CDR3 is 15 amino acids. The V and J ends lost 1 base and 0 bases respectively, with 8 bases between them. The germline gives CDR1 SGHRS, CDR2 YFSETQ. CDR3 in DNA: TGCGCCAGCAGCTTGACAGGAGATAGCAATCAGCCCCAGCATTTT. It codes for CASSLTGDSNQPQHF. Based on the CDR3 plus reference TRBV5-1 and TRBJ1-5, the full variable domain is KAGVTQTPRYLIKTRGQQVTLSCSPISGHRSVSWYQQTPGQGLQFLFEYFSETQRNKGNFPGRFSGRQFSNSRSEMNVSTLELGDSALYLCASSLTGDSNQPQHFGDGTRLSIL.

The chain employs TRBV7-2 and TRBJ2-1, with D possibly being TRBD2 (5 bases). The CDR3 is 17 residues long. The ends were cut back, 3 bases at V and 0 bases at J, with 15 bases in the middle. Germline V CDR1 and CDR2: SGHTA, FQGNSA. Here the CDR3 reads CASSFLGGRSSYNEQFF. CDR3 DNA: TGTGCCAGCAGCTTCCTGGGCGGGCGGAGCTCCTACAATGAGCAGTTCTTC.

This clone has just one count. The rearrangement links TRBV7-2 to TRBJ2-7; 12 bases align to TRBD2. The CDR3 covers 15 residues. CDR1 and CDR2 (germline): SGHTA, FQGNSA. The junction had 5 bases not matched to a gene; V was cut back by 6 bases and J by 2 bases. In DNA, the CDR3 is TGTGCCAGCAGTCGACTAGCGGGGGCCACCTACGAGCAGTACTTC. It specifies CASSRLAGATYEQYF. Filled out from reference TRBV7-2 and TRBJ2-7, the complete variable domain reads GAGVSQSPSNKVTEKGKDVELRCDPISGHTALYWYRQSLGQGLEFLIYFQGNSAPDKSGLPSDRFSAERTGGSVSTLTIQRTQQEDSAVYLCASSRLAGATYEQYFGPGTRLTVT.

In this sample, this clone turned up once. The chain couples TRBV30 to TRBJ2-7; no firm D call. Trimming stripped 1 base from V and 0 bases from J, with 10 bases between. The CDR3 is 14 residues long. Germline CDR1 and CDR2: GTSNPN and SVGIG (reference sequence). The CDR3 reads CAWSDSYLSYEQYF. The CDR3 nucleotides read TGTGCCTGGAGTGACAGCTACCTCTCCTACGAGCAGTACTTC.